This T cell receptor beta chain was found in a study of Graves' ophthalmopathy and Graves' hyperthyroidism. Among the hyperthyroidism patients, all were newly diagnosed, aged 18 to 65, with under 2 months' duration. The evidence that diagnosis relied on was clinical symptoms, serum thyroxine, TRAb, thyroid ultrasound and orbital computed tomography. The authors amplified TCR beta CDR3 regions from RNA transcripts. Investigators did first-round RT-PCR with HTBI primers, then second-round multiplex PCR. MiXCR, applied by TCRdb to the multiplex PCR reads, yields one record per CDR3 protein. The data hold over a million distinct CDR3 sequences, with less than 45% observed a single time. General study findings and limits: Distinction of ophthalmopathy from stable hyperthyroidism by a 13-signature model reached approximately 88% sensitivity and approximately 81% specificity. Most clonotypes expanded in thyroid above 0.001 frequency were present in blood too.

Ten or more counts support this clonotype. Its antigen is not identified. The CDR3 runs to 14 residues. V lost 3 bases and J lost 6, with 10 bases in between. Germline lookup yields CDR1 SGHRS and CDR2 YFSETQ. The chain couples TRBV5-1 to TRBJ1-6; D might be TRBD1 (6 bases). This TCR came from an adult man with Graves' hyperthyroidism. The specimen was peripheral blood or thyroid tissue (not recorded which). DNA for the CDR3: TGCGCCAGCAGCTACGGACAGCTTAATTCACCCCTCCACTTT. It encodes CASSYGQLNSPLHF.